One sample yielded the 17 T cell receptor beta chains listed below, sequenced in a study of blood T cell repertoires in COVID-19. Clones were sequenced by immunoSEQ multiplex PCR, and TCRdb holds only the in-frame ones, with some missing. The table shows 70,000 or so clones, with roughly 80% occurring only once. The sample taken for sequencing was peripheral blood. The receptors here all came from a human donor in a cohort sampled during active COVID-19.

The DNA of the CDR3 is TGTGCCAGCAGCTTCAGTCCGGGATCAGATACGCAGTATTTT. Translating it yields CASSFSPGSDTQYF. The chain couples TRBV9 to TRBJ2-3; maybe TRBD2 (5 bases). Germline V lookup: CDR1 SGDLS, CDR2 YYNGEE. CDR3 length equals 14 residues. V lost 4 bases, J lost 4 bases, and 13 bases lay in between.

The genes are TRBV4-2 and TRBJ2-4; D perhaps matches TRBD2 (6 bases). Trimming pared 2 bases from V and 3 bases from J, leaving 14 bases between. From germline, CDR1 is LGHNA and CDR2 YNFKEQ. The CDR3 length is 16 residues. The CDR3 sequence: CASSQPAGEDKNIQYF. The CDR3 DNA sequence: TGTGCCAGCAGCCAACCCGCCGGGGAGGACAAAAACATTCAGTACTTC.

V is TRBV11-2 and J is TRBJ1-2; maybe TRBD1 (6 bases). V shed 5 bases and J shed 4 bases, with 20 bases lying between them. Germline loops: CDR1 SGHAT, CDR2 FQNNGV. The CDR3 is 16 residues long. In DNA form, the CDR3 reads TGTGCCAGCAGCAGTTATAAAGGACAGCGTGGCTATGGCTACACCTTC. Translated, it gives CASSSYKGQRGYGYTF.

This clone appeared a few times. This chain connects TRBV6-5 to TRBJ1-3; D not certain. Between the trimmed V and J ends, which lost 6 bases and 0 bases, there was a span of 9 bases. The CDR3 has 14 amino acids. Germline V gene sequence: CDR1 MNHEY, CDR2 SVGAGI. The CDR3 is CASSNSFSGNTIYF. Written as DNA, the CDR3 is TGTGCCAGCAGCAACAGCTTCTCTGGAAACACCATATATTTT.

The rearrangement links TRBV4-3 to TRBJ2-5; TRBD2 matches 8 bases. J gave up 3 bases and V 3 bases, and 12 bases lay outside the gene matches. Germline V gives CDR1 LGHNA, CDR2 YSLEER. This CDR3 is 17 amino acids long. CDR3 coding DNA: TGCGCCAGCAGCCAGGGGCTGGGCGGGGGGCCTAAAGAGACCCAGTACTTC. This sequence encodes CASSQGLGGGPKETQYF.

The sample holds one count of this clone. V is TRBV2 and J is TRBJ2-7; weak D call: TRBD1 (6 bases). Germline loops: CDR1 SNHLY, CDR2 FYNNEI. The CDR3 is 13 residues long. The V end was cut by 4 bases, the J end by 4 bases, with 11 bases between. The CDR3 protein is CASSAGAGYEQYF. DNA of the CDR3: TGTGCCAGCAGTGCAGGGGCTGGGTACGAGCAGTACTTC. Complete variable domain (other parts from reference TRBV2 and TRBJ2-7): EPEVTQTPSHQVTQMGQEVILRCVPISNHLYFYWYRQILGQKVEFLVSFYNNEISEKSEIFDDQFSVERPDGSNFTLKIRSTKLEDSAMYFCASSAGAGYEQYFGPGTRLTVT.

DNA for the CDR3: TGCGCCAGCAGCCCAACCCTTGACGCGGGGGGCCAAGCTGGTGAGCAGTTCTTC. Amino acids: CASSPTLDAGGQAGEQFF. This sequence joins TRBV5-1 and TRBJ2-1, with TRBD2 matching 8 bases. This CDR3 region has 18 residues. Germline V CDR1 and CDR2: SGHRS, YFSETQ. Trimming took 4 bases from V and 9 from J; bases not matched to a gene: 21.

CDR3 region: CATSRAGGTYEQYF. The CDR3, as DNA: TGTGCCACCAGCAGAGCCGGCGGCACCTACGAGCAGTACTTC. The chain recombines TRBV15 with TRBJ2-7; D unresolved. CDR3 size: 14 residues. The germline V gene has CDR1 LNHNV and CDR2 YYDKDF (reference sequence). Trimming took 1 base from V and 2 from J, leaving 9 bases between them.

This chain links TRBV20-1 with TRBJ1-6; 10 nucleotides line up with TRBD1. CDR1 DFQATT and CDR2 SNEGSKA come from the germline V gene (reference sequence). The V gene end was trimmed by 4 bases and the J gene end by 10 bases; junction bases not matched to a gene: 19. The CDR3 is 18 residues long. The CDR3 coding sequence is TGCAGTGCTATTGACCCGGGACAGGGGCTATCCGGGGGGTCACCCCTCCACTTT. Its translation: CSAIDPGQGLSGGSPLHF.

V and J are TRBV19 and TRBJ2-1; 9 bases line up with TRBD2. CDR1 is LNHDA and CDR2 is SQIVND in the germline V gene (reference sequence). V lost 3 bases, J lost 9 bases, and 6 bases stayed unmatched. CDR3 length: 14 residues. CDR3 protein: CASSILAGRGEQFF. CDR3 coding DNA: TGTGCCAGTAGTATTCTAGCGGGAAGGGGTGAGCAGTTCTTC. The full variable domain, in which reference TRBV19 and TRBJ2-1 provide the parts outside the CDR3, is DGGITQSPKYLFRKEGQNVTLSCEQNLNHDAMYWYRQDPGQGLRLIYYSQIVNDFQKGDIAEGYSVSREKKESFPLTVTSAQKNPTAFYLCASSILAGRGEQFFGPGTRLTVL.

The V gene is TRBV7-9, the J gene TRBJ1-2; D not certain. The V and J ends lost 1 base and 4 bases respectively, with 7 bases between them. The germline V gene encodes CDR1 SEHNR and CDR2 FQNEAQ (reference sequence). This CDR3 has 13 residues. CDR3 coding DNA: TGTGCCAGCAGCTTAGGAGCGGGCTATGGCTACACCTTC. Translating it yields CASSLGAGYGYTF. The variable domain in full, completed from reference TRBV7-9 and TRBJ1-2, reads DTGVSQNPRHKITKRGQNVTFRCDPISEHNRLYWYRQTLGQGPEFLTYFQNEAQLEKSRLLSDRFSAERPKGSFSTLEIQRTEQGDSAMYLCASSLGAGYGYTFGSGTRLTVV.

The rearrangement joins TRBV12-3 or TRBV12-4 to TRBJ1-1; no reliable D call. This CDR3 has 13 amino acids. The V and J ends lost 4 bases and 1 base respectively, with 7 bases between them. As DNA, the CDR3 is TGTGCCAGCAGTTGGCCGGGGAACACTGAAGCTTTCTTT. It specifies CASSWPGNTEAFF.

The J gene is TRBJ2-7, the V gene TRBV15; TRBD1 matches at 10 bases. J lost 3 bases, V lost 2 bases, and 4 bases had no gene match. CDR3 length equals 15 residues. CDR1 is LNHNV and CDR2 is YYDKDF in the germline V gene (reference sequence). The CDR3 reads CATSRRTGGNYEQYF. The CDR3 nucleotides read TGTGCCACCAGCAGAAGGACAGGGGGAAACTACGAGCAGTACTTC.

V and J are TRBV4-1 and TRBJ2-7; perhaps TRBD1 as D (6 bases). The CDR3 runs to 13 residues. The V gene lost 0 bases and the J gene lost 6 bases, with 9 bases spanning the gap. Germline V lookup: CDR1 MGHRA, CDR2 YSYEKL. The CDR3 DNA reads as TGCGCCAGCAGCCAAGAAGGGGGTCGCGAGCAGTACTTC. Amino acids: CASSQEGGREQYF.

The V call is TRBV27, the J call TRBJ2-7; 7 bases match TRBD2. V dropped 3 bases and J dropped 4; count of bases not matched to a gene: 6. The germline gives CDR1 MNHEY, CDR2 SMNVEV (reference sequence). The CDR3 spans 14 residues. CDR3 sequence (DNA): TGTGCCAGCAGTTTCGTACGGGGAGGGTACGAGCAGTACTTC. This sequence encodes CASSFVRGGYEQYF.

This sequence joins TRBV7-2 and TRBJ1-2, with unresolved D. V gave up 7 bases and J gave up 5 bases, with 14 bases separating them. Germline lookup yields CDR1 SGHTA and CDR2 FQGNSA. This CDR3 region has 13 residues. This CDR3 is CASTLLDTYGYTF. As DNA, the CDR3 is TGTGCCAGCACCCTGCTTGACACTTATGGCTACACCTTC. The variable domain in full, completed from reference TRBV7-2 and TRBJ1-2, reads GAGVSQSPSNKVTEKGKDVELRCDPISGHTALYWYRQSLGQGLEFLIYFQGNSAPDKSGLPSDRFSAERTGGSVSTLTIQRTQQEDSAVYLCASTLLDTYGYTFGSGTRLTVV.

The chain employs TRBV5-1 and TRBJ2-7, with TRBD2 matching over 11 bases. The length of the CDR3 is 14 residues. J lost 5 bases, V lost 5 bases, and 6 bases had no gene match. Germline lookup yields CDR1 SGHRS and CDR2 YFSETQ. The CDR3 DNA follows: TGCGCCAGCAGAGATACTAGCGGGGGAAACGAGCAGTACTTC. Translation: CASRDTSGGNEQYF.